This TCR beta chain was identified in a study of Ad26.COV2.S vaccination and SARS-CoV-2 variants. In the study overall: Ad26.COV2.S shots went into the muscle once or twice, 56 days apart.

Indicated treatment: roughly 18 received Ad26.COV2.S at low or high dose, single or two shots; 5 received placebo; per-sample allocation not given. Day 63 after the first vaccine or placebo injection was the time point for sampling. In the vaccine, an Ad26 vector expressed the SARS-CoV-2 spike of the Wuhan strain. The table came from immunoSEQ multiplex PCR; TCRdb's copy has only in-frame clones and leaves some out. The sample lists 440,000 or so clones, 92% occurring once. This TCR came from a person aged 18-60 years who received the Ad26.COV2.S COVID-19 vaccine or a placebo. Sequences were derived from peripheral blood, sampled in a trial of Ad26.COV2.S vaccine versus placebo.

CDR3 residues: CASKGSSGANVLTF. The DNA of the CDR3 is TGTGCCAGCAAGGGGAGCTCTGGGGCCAACGTCCTGACTTTC. The chain recombines TRBV7-9 with TRBJ2-6; D is possibly TRBD1 or TRBD2 (5 bases each). The CDR3 length is 14 residues. Trimming took 7 bases from V and 0 from J, leaving 7 bases between them. The germline CDR1 and CDR2 sequences are SEHNR and FQNEAQ (reference sequence). Combining the CDR3 with reference TRBV7-9 and TRBJ2-6 gives the whole variable domain DTGVSQNPRHKITKRGQNVTFRCDPISEHNRLYWYRQTLGQGPEFLTYFQNEAQLEKSRLLSDRFSAERPKGSFSTLEIQRTEQGDSAMYLCASKGSSGANVLTFGAGSRLTVL.